The clone carrying this TCR beta chain appeared many times. This CDR3 has 14 amino acids. The germline CDR1 and CDR2 sequences are SNHLY and FYNNEI. V lost 3 bases and J lost 5; bases outside the gene matches: 3. Construction of the TCRbeta library involved unique molecular identifiers. TCRdb reprocessed the PCR reads with MiXCR, giving one entry per CDR3 protein. The sample lists approximately 590,000 distinct CDR3 sequences; roughly a tenth were seen once. The data were obtained in a study of T-cell reconstitution after alpha-beta-depleted transplantation in children. The material was PBMCs from the stem cell graft donor, obtained from the stem cell graft. The V gene is TRBV2, the J gene TRBJ2-1, with 8 bases fitting TRBD2. This receptor was obtained from a human donor who donated a stem cell graft to a child with acute myeloid leukemia. CDR3 sequence reads: CASSEASGHNEQFF. The CDR3 nucleotides read TGTGCCAGCAGTGAGGCTAGCGGGCACAATGAGCAGTTCTTC.